This TCR beta chain was profiled in a study of T cell responses to AZD1222 COVID-19 vaccine. Turning to this clone: What it binds is unknown.

The method was immunoSEQ multiplex PCR; TCRdb's version includes in-frame clones alone and lacks a portion of them. The sample includes roughly 91,000 clones, roughly 90% of them seen just once. Findings of the study overall: Baseline serostatus was positive in only a handful of AZD1222 recipients. Close to half of spike-specific TCRs reportedly recognize unmutated variant regions. The study found Spike-specific TCR breadth and depth rose after two AZD1222 doses. Donors in the cohort were predominantly white British and more often female, and clonal diversity was possibly underestimated.

CDR3 length: 18 amino acids. CDR1 is SEHNR, CDR2 FQNEAQ, per germline (reference sequence). Trimming cost V 5 bases and J 1 base, with 23 bases left between them. The input for sequencing was peripheral blood, taken on day 0 of AZD1222 vaccination. This chain links TRBV7-9 with TRBJ1-1; D is perhaps TRBD1 (5 bases). The clonotype was recovered from an adult in good health. The CDR3 sequence is CASSPDGGGSLRNTEAFF. Written as DNA, the CDR3 is TGTGCCAGCAGCCCCGATGGTGGGGGGTCATTGAGGAACACTGAAGCTTTCTTT.